The rows below give T cell receptor beta chains drawn from one sample of a study of blood T cell repertoires in COVID-19. Here immunoSEQ multiplex PCR was the method, and the copy in TCRdb shows in-frame clones only, minus some. This table has under 550,000 clones, approximately 90% appearing once. The sequencing input was peripheral blood. The receptors shown here come from a man younger than 30 with COVID-19, enrolled during active disease. Both conserved end residues are part of each CDR3. The order of the fields is V gene, J gene, clone size, D gene, CDR3 protein, CDR3 DNA. The D gene is left open where the match is weak. Part of the rows lack a size; the others show once, few, many or a class for expanded clones.

TRBV3-1/TRBV3-2	TRBJ2-3	-	TRBD2	CASSQAFPVASGSTDTQYF	TGTGCCAGCAGCCAAGCATTCCCGGTGGCTAGCGGGAGCACAGATACGCAGTATTTT
TRBV3-1/TRBV3-2	TRBJ2-1	once	TRBD2	CASSLLAGNEQFF	TGTGCCAGCAGCCTTCTAGCGGGGAATGAGCAGTTCTTC
TRBV6-5	TRBJ2-1	-	TRBD2	CASEVAGGLHNEQFF	TGTGCCAGCGAGGTAGCGGGAGGGTTACACAATGAGCAGTTCTTC
TRBV10-2	TRBJ2-7	-	TRBD2	CASSQNPGLAESKRYEQYF	TGCGCCAGCAGCCAAAATCCGGGACTAGCGGAATCAAAACGTTACGAGCAGTACTTC
TRBV3-1/TRBV3-2	TRBJ2-5	-	TRBD2	CASSQAGTSQATQYF	TGTGCCAGCAGCCAAGCGGGGACTAGTCAAGCGACCCAGTACTTC
TRBV27	TRBJ1-3	-	-	CASRGTSGNTIYF	TGTGCCAGCAGAGGGACTTCTGGAAACACCATATATTTT
TRBV24-1	TRBJ2-1	-	-	CATSGDRRTNEQFF	TGTGCCACCAGTGGTGACCGCCGGACTAATGAGCAGTTCTTC
TRBV19	TRBJ2-3	-	TRBD2	CACDSGRAGDTQYF	TGTGCCTGCGATAGCGGGAGGGCCGGGGATACGCAGTATTTT
TRBV20-1	TRBJ1-2	-	-	CSASGSTNYGYTF	TGCAGTGCCAGTGGTAGTACTAACTATGGCTACACCTTC
TRBV6-5	TRBJ1-6	-	-	CASSYAVQQGSPLHF	TGTGCCAGCAGTTACGCCGTCCAGCAGGGTTCACCCCTCCACTTT